This is a list of T cell receptor beta chains from one sample in a study of CD8 T cells in Susac syndrome. TCRdb called the immunoSEQ multiplex PCR reads again in MiXCR, with one record for every CDR3 protein. The sample gives about 300,000 distinct CDR3 sequences, 89% of which show up once; under 0.2% is in the top ten. Material: CD8+ T cells from PBMCs. The source is a human donor with multiple sclerosis. Each CDR3 is given with its conserved first and last residue. Fields, in order: V gene, CDR3 length, D gene, clone size, J gene, CDR3 protein, CDR3 DNA. D genes are given only for firm matches. Size is stated for part of the rows, as once, few or many counts, or as a class when the clone is expanded.

TRBV19	13	-	-	TRBJ2-1	CASSTGLYNEQFF	TGTGCCAGTAGTACTGGACTCTACAATGAGCAGTTCTTC
TRBV20-1	13	TRBD2	-	TRBJ2-1	CSAPASGGHEQFF	TGCAGTGCGCCAGCTAGCGGGGGTCATGAGCAGTTCTTC
TRBV5-6	13	-	-	TRBJ2-7	CASSFVAPYEQYF	TGTGCCAGCAGCTTTGTGGCCCCATACGAGCAGTACTTC
TRBV7-8	15	TRBD1	-	TRBJ1-1	CASSPDRGQNTEAFF	TGTGCCAGCAGCCCTGACAGGGGCCAGAACACTGAAGCTTTCTTT
TRBV13	16	-	-	TRBJ2-3	CASSPGGGGLRDTQYF	TGTGCCAGCAGCCCCGGAGGAGGGGGACTTCGGGATACGCAGTATTTT
TRBV6-1	15	-	-	TRBJ2-6	CASSEEGLGANVLTF	TGTGCCAGCAGTGAAGAAGGACTTGGGGCCAACGTCCTGACTTTC
TRBV30	17	TRBD2	-	TRBJ2-7	CAWRLPGLAGASYEQYF	TGTGCCTGGAGGCTGCCGGGACTAGCGGGCGCCTCCTACGAGCAGTACTTC
TRBV27	14	TRBD1	-	TRBJ1-5	CASRESTGSQPQHF	TGTGCCAGCAGAGAATCGACAGGGAGTCAGCCCCAGCATTTT
TRBV20-1	14	-	-	TRBJ2-5	CSARGSGEQETQYF	TGCAGTGCTAGAGGTAGCGGAGAACAAGAGACCCAGTACTTC
TRBV28	15	-	-	TRBJ2-2	CASSLSGYPTGELFF	TGTGCCAGCAGTTTGTCCGGCTACCCCACCGGGGAGCTGTTTTTT
TRBV11-2	17	-	-	TRBJ2-7	CASTDSGRLSSSYEQYF	TGTGCCAGCACCGATAGTGGCAGGTTGTCTAGCTCCTACGAGCAGTACTTC
TRBV29-1	13	-	-	TRBJ2-7	CSVPGEASYEQYF	TGCAGCGTCCCGGGGGAAGCATCCTACGAGCAGTACTTC
TRBV6-2/TRBV6-3	15	TRBD2	few	TRBJ2-7	CASSSTSGMMYEQYF	TGTGCCAGCAGTTCGACTAGCGGGATGATGTACGAGCAGTACTTC
TRBV20-1	16	TRBD2	once	TRBJ2-1	CSARGTSPFSYNEQFF	TGCAGTGCTAGGGGGACTAGCCCCTTCTCCTACAATGAGCAGTTCTTC
TRBV19	15	TRBD1	-	TRBJ2-2	CASQKGAPGTGELFF	TGTGCCAGTCAGAAGGGGGCGCCGGGCACCGGGGAGCTGTTTTTT
TRBV28	16	-	-	TRBJ2-3	CASSLGTEGITDTQYF	TGTGCCAGCAGTCTAGGCACTGAGGGGATTACAGATACGCAGTATTTT
TRBV4-3	14	-	-	TRBJ2-3	CASSQDTGTDTQYF	TGCGCCAGCAGCCAAGACACTGGCACAGATACGCAGTATTTT
TRBV9	13	-	-	TRBJ2-7	CASSATDSYEQYF	TGTGCCAGCAGCGCAACCGACAGTTACGAGCAGTACTTC
TRBV5-4	17	-	-	TRBJ2-7	CASSLFGDRTVMYEQYF	TGTGCCAGCAGCCTCTTCGGAGATAGGACGGTTATGTACGAGCAGTACTTC
TRBV29-1	13	-	once	TRBJ1-2	CSVEGTDNYGYTF	TGCAGCGTTGAAGGGACAGATAACTATGGCTACACCTTC
TRBV20-1	15	-	-	TRBJ2-1	CSARDGMSAYNEQFF	TGCAGTGCTAGAGATGGGATGAGCGCGTACAATGAGCAGTTCTTC
TRBV20-1	13	-	-	TRBJ2-5	CSARAAKKETQYF	TGCAGTGCCAGAGCGGCAAAGAAAGAGACCCAGTACTTC
TRBV12-3/TRBV12-4	14	TRBD2	-	TRBJ2-7	CASRLAGGSLEQYF	TGTGCCAGCAGGCTAGCGGGAGGTTCCCTCGAGCAGTACTTC
TRBV5-8	16	TRBD1	-	TRBJ1-1	CASSLVPGQGNTEAFF	TGTGCCAGCAGCTTGGTACCGGGACAGGGGAACACTGAAGCTTTCTTT
TRBV20-1	15	-	-	TRBJ1-2	CSARDEREGVHGYTF	TGCAGTGCTAGAGATGAACGGGAAGGAGTTCACGGCTACACCTTC
TRBV27	13	TRBD2	-	TRBJ2-1	CASSRTRGNEQFF	TGTGCCAGCAGTCGGACTAGGGGCAATGAGCAGTTCTTC
TRBV6-1	13	-	few	TRBJ2-3	CASLLGNTDTQYF	TGTGCCAGCCTCCTAGGGAACACAGATACGCAGTATTTT
TRBV7-2	13	-	-	TRBJ2-7	CASSYYHPYEQYF	TGTGCCAGCAGCTATTATCACCCGTACGAGCAGTACTTC
TRBV14	15	TRBD1	-	TRBJ2-7	CASSQPGTGSYEQYF	TGTGCCAGCAGCCAACCAGGGACAGGATCCTACGAGCAGTACTTC
TRBV30	12	-	-	TRBJ2-7	CAWSEVADEQYF	TGTGCCTGGAGCGAGGTGGCGGACGAGCAGTACTTC
TRBV29-1	14	TRBD1	-	TRBJ2-3	CSVAEQGPTDTQYF	TGCAGCGTGGCCGAACAGGGGCCGACAGATACGCAGTATTTT
TRBV7-2	15	-	-	TRBJ2-1	CASSLGMSSYNEQFF	TGTGCCAGCAGCTTAGGGATGAGCTCCTACAATGAGCAGTTCTTC
TRBV2	11	-	-	TRBJ2-7	CASNPSYEQYF	TGTGCCAGCAACCCTTCCTACGAGCAGTACTTC
TRBV20-1	16	TRBD2	-	TRBJ2-7	CSARDILAGDYYEQYF	TGCAGTGCTAGAGATATACTAGCGGGGGACTACTACGAGCAGTACTTC
TRBV9	16	TRBD2	-	TRBJ2-7	CASSASGRGDLREQYF	TGTGCCAGCAGCGCAAGCGGGAGAGGGGACTTGCGTGAGCAGTACTTC
TRBV20-1	14	-	-	TRBJ1-3	CSASNAYSGNTIYF	TGCAGTGCTAGTAACGCCTACTCTGGAAACACCATATATTTT
TRBV10-3	15	-	-	TRBJ1-1	CAISESIDGWGEAFF	TGTGCCATCAGTGAGTCAATAGACGGTTGGGGGGAAGCTTTCTTT
TRBV7-2	12	-	-	TRBJ2-1	CASSLADRYQFF	TGTGCCAGCAGCTTAGCCGACCGGTATCAGTTCTTC
TRBV27	14	TRBD1	-	TRBJ2-7	CASTGTGSPYEQYF	TGTGCCAGCACCGGGACAGGGTCCCCTTACGAGCAGTACTTC
TRBV6-5	12	-	-	TRBJ1-2	CASRQAPHGYTF	TGTGCCAGCCGACAGGCTCCTCATGGCTACACCTTC
TRBV4-1	14	-	-	TRBJ2-7	CASSQSRSDYEQYF	TGCGCCAGCAGCCAGAGCCGAAGCGACTACGAGCAGTACTTC
TRBV9	16	TRBD2	-	TRBJ2-7	CASSVEGSGSSYEQYF	TGTGCCAGCAGCGTAGAGGGTAGCGGGAGCTCCTACGAGCAGTACTTC
TRBV20-1	15	TRBD2	-	TRBJ2-7	CSARDLLAGGPGQYF	TGCAGTGCTAGAGATCTGCTAGCGGGAGGGCCTGGGCAGTACTTC
TRBV27	14	TRBD2	-	TRBJ2-1	CASTLAGDYNEQFF	TGTGCCAGCACCTTAGCGGGGGACTACAATGAGCAGTTCTTC
TRBV28	17	TRBD1	-	TRBJ2-2	CASSFPDRGLGTGELFF	TGTGCCAGCAGTTTCCCGGACAGGGGGTTGGGCACCGGGGAGCTGTTTTTT
TRBV29-1	14	TRBD2	-	TRBJ2-1	CSADSRTRINEQFF	TGCAGCGCCGATAGTAGGACTAGGATCAATGAGCAGTTCTTC
TRBV7-8	16	-	-	TRBJ2-7	CASSHFFGRSSYEQYF	TGTGCCAGCAGTCACTTCTTCGGACGTTCCTCCTACGAGCAGTACTTC
TRBV5-4	14	-	-	TRBJ2-7	CASSLGGRLYEQYF	TGTGCCAGCAGCTTGGGCGGGCGCCTCTACGAGCAGTACTTC
TRBV4-3	13	-	few	TRBJ1-1	CASSASRDTEAFF	TGCGCCAGCAGCGCAAGTCGGGACACTGAAGCTTTCTTT
TRBV7-8	16	-	-	TRBJ2-1	CASSFGRGRSYNEQFF	TGTGCCAGCAGCTTCGGACGGGGGAGGTCCTACAATGAGCAGTTCTTC
TRBV7-9	13	-	-	TRBJ2-1	CASRSGGYNEQFF	TGTGCCAGCAGGTCAGGAGGCTACAATGAGCAGTTCTTC